This T cell receptor (beta chain) emerged from a study of blood T cell repertoires in COVID-19. Authors' processing steps: How many nucleated cells were present was estimated from reference gene primer amplification. The protocol was immunoSEQ multiplex PCR, while the TCRdb copy is restricted to in-frame clones and leaves out a portion. The DNA was the basis for D and trimming; V, J and clone size are from that table. Among 60,000 to 70,000 clones listed, roughly 82% were seen once. The TCR sequence derives from a man aged 60 to 69 with acute or convalescent COVID-19. The sequenced sample was peripheral blood.

CDR3 DNA sequence: TGTGCCAGCAGCCCGACTGGAGCCTACGAGCAGTACGTC. Its protein product is CASSPTGAYEQYV. The chain is built from TRBV7-2 and TRBJ2-7; no clear D. Germline lookup yields CDR1 SGHTA and CDR2 FQGNSA. Trimming shortened V by 5 bases and J by 2 bases, and 10 bases separated the two germline ends. The CDR3 sequence is 13 residues long.